One sample yielded the 6 T cell receptor beta chains listed below, sequenced in a study of somatic mutations in cytotoxic T cells in rheumatoid arthritis. Clones were read by immunoSEQ multiplex PCR, and TCRdb kept only the in-frame ones, dropping some. The repertoire holds 15,000 to 20,000 clones, with around 81% as singletons. The sample consisted of CD8+ T cells sorted from blood. The receptor source for this set is a man in his late teens or twenties with rheumatoid arthritis.

V is TRBV25-1 and J is TRBJ2-7, with TRBD1 identical over 9 bases. After removal of 4 bases from V and 3 bases from J, the junction contained 4 bases not matched to a gene. The CDR3 is made up of 14 amino acids. CDR1 is MGHDK, CDR2 SYGVNS, per germline. CDR3 amino acids: CASSGGTGNYEQYF. Here the CDR3 DNA reads TGTGCCAGCAGTGGGGGGACAGGGAACTACGAGCAGTACTTC.

The chain combines TRBV9 with TRBJ2-1; TRBD2 aligns across 8 bases. The CDR3 sequence is 15 residues long. J lost 2 bases, V lost 1 base, and 2 bases had no gene match. Germline CDR1 and CDR2: SGDLS and YYNGEE. CDR3 bases: TGTGCCAGCAGCGTATTCGGGGGGGCCTACAATGAGCAGTTCTTC. It is translated as CASSVFGGAYNEQFF.

The CDR3, as DNA: TGTGCCAGCAGCGCTTCTCTCAGCACAGATACGCAGTATTTT. This translates into CASSASLSTDTQYF. The chain is built from TRBV9 and TRBJ2-3; D gene ambiguous. Germline CDR1 reads SGDLS; CDR2 reads YYNGEE. The CDR3 is made up of 14 amino acids. Trimming stripped 3 bases from V and 0 bases from J, with 8 bases between.

This sequence joins TRBV2 and TRBJ1-1; maybe TRBD1 (6 bases). Trimming removed 3 bases at V and 10 bases at J, with 12 bases between. The germline gives CDR1 SNHLY, CDR2 FYNNEI. CDR3 length: 12 amino acids. The CDR3 is CASSDLRGGAFF. CDR3 nucleotide sequence: TGTGCCAGCAGTGATTTGAGGGGGGGAGCTTTCTTT.

This sequence joins TRBV6-5 and TRBJ1-2, with 10 bases aligning to TRBD1. Germline V gene sequence: CDR1 MNHEY, CDR2 SVGAGI. Trimming took 6 bases from V and 4 from J; bases not matched to a gene: 8. The CDR3 is made up of 15 amino acids. The CDR3 coding sequence is TGTGCCAGCAGGGTGGGACAGGGGCTTGCCTATGGCTACACCTTC. It encodes CASRVGQGLAYGYTF.

This chain's CDR3 is CASSVGGVSSYNEQFF. Written as DNA, the CDR3 is TGTGCCAGCAGCGTTGGGGGGGTCAGCTCCTACAATGAGCAGTTCTTC. The chain uses TRBV9 and TRBJ2-1; 7 bases map to TRBD2. Germline V CDR1 and CDR2: SGDLS, YYNGEE. The CDR3 consists of 16 residues. Trimming removed 2 bases from V and 0 bases from J; junction bases left unmatched: 5.